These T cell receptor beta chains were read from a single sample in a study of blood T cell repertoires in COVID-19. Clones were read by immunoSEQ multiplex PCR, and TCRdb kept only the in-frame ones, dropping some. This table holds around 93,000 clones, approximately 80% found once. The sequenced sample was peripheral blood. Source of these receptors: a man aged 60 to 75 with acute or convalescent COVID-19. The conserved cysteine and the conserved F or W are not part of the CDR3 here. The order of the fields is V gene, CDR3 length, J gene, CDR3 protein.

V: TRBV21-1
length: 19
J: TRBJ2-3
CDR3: ASSATARTSAIRASTDTQY

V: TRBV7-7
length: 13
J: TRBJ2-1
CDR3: ASSPLAGPGNEQF

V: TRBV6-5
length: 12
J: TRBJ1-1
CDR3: ASIKQGRPSEAF

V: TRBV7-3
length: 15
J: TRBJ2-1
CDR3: ASSRRGAGSSYNEQF

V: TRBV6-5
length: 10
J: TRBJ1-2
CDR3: ATATNRRGYT

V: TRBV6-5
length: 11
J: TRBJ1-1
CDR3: ASLGQRNTEAF

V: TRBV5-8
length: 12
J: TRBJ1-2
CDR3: ASTWTGDFYGYT

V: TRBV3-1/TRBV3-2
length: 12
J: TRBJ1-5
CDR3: ASSQLSSNQPQH

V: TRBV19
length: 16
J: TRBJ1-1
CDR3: ASSRWKPEKRVYTEAF

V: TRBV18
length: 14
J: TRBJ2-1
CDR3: TSSPNWREGSGEQF

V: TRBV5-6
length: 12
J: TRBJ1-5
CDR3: ASSLAQGNQPQH

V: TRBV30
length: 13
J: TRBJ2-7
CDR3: AWSVPPREVNEQY

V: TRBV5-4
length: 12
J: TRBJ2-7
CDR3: ASTTGGATYEQY

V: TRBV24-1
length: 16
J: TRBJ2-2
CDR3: ATRSREGTGENTGELF

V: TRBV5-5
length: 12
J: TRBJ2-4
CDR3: ASSLIGEENIQY

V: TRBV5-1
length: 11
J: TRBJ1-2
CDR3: ASSLAGGLGYT

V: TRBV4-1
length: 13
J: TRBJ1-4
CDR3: ASSPGDRRNEKLF

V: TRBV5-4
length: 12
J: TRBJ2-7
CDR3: ASSFRGNSYEQY